The T cell receptor beta chain described here comes from a study of shared clonotypes between healthy human individuals (TCRdb year 2020). As for the study more broadly: A few men and a couple of women, aged 18 to 49 years, made up the cohort. For each donor, three plates each were used for CD4 naive and CD4 memory, two plates were used for CD8 naive, and one plate was used for CD8 memory. To estimate repertoire size and how much clonotype sharing occurs between individuals, the study deeply sequenced the blood TCR repertoires of about five healthy adults. Libraries were prepared and TCR repertoires were sequenced by different laboratories using diverse techniques, in order to increase sequencing depth and limit assay-specific biases. Per donor, leukapheresis produced somewhere between about 0.94 and 9.5 billion PBMCs.

Using the deep immunoSEQ assay, TCR CDR3 regions were amplified from genomic DNA by multiplex PCR. Extracted genomic DNA from each cell subset was distributed evenly across all wells of several immunoSEQ 96-well plates, and each plate was treated as a replicate. Each replicate PCR for sorted subsets received approximately 200 ng genomic DNA, equal to about 30,000 T cell genomes. Purified libraries were quantified with a Qubit 3.0 fluorometer, sized on a Bioanalyzer 2100, and re-quantified with the KAPA Library Quantification kit. A separate single-read 150-cycle Illumina NextSeq 550 flow cell was used to sequence each immunoSEQ 96-well plate. On the study's bioinformatics: Because the immunoSEQ output included only junctional sequences and no quality scores, the filtering could not be the same as the filtering used for full-length reads. To assign V/J genes and CDR3, sequences were annotated against IMGT germline references using PyIR, a Python wrapper for IgBLAST v1.9. Reads were filtered out if the reads had weak V/J assignments (E-value above 1e-6), no CDR3, stop codons, out-of-frame junctions, or ambiguous translated residues. V3J clonotypes were defined as sequences sharing an identical inferred V gene, J gene, and CDR3 amino acid sequence. Percentage overlap between repertoires was calculated by dividing the number of shared unique clonotypes by the size of the smaller repertoire. RTK rarefaction, the Chao1 estimator, and Recon v2.1 estimates of unobserved clonotypes were used to assess repertoire richness. Generation probabilities for all TCRbeta clonotypes obtained by the gDNA method from a handful of donors were computed using OLGA. TCRdb limited this immuneACCESS table to in-frame rearrangements with V and J called. A share of clones is missing; checked studies link under half to unresolved V genes, and the rest is unexplained. V and J calls and clone size are those listed in that table; D and trimming were worked out from the DNA. This sample lists about 110,000 clones; around 68% were detected once. Of the sample, roughly a quarter falls within the top ten clones.

About this clone: Its antigen is still unknown. Base qualities are missing; no much larger clone stands one base away.

Donors were healthy HIV-negative adults with no recently reported acute infections or vaccinations. All donors were Caucasian adults living in Nashville, Tennessee, USA. The CD8 memory samples were a combination of magnetically selected CD45RO+ cells and CCR7-negative CD45RA+ effector memory (TemRA) cells. After blood collection by leukapheresis, PBMCs were isolated using Ficoll-Histopaque density gradient centrifugation and then cryopreserved in the vapor phase of liquid nitrogen. Analytical flow cytometry was used to check the purity and quantity of every magnetically sorted T cell population. Genomic DNA was isolated from each sorted fraction and quantified by UV absorbance on a Nanodrop 2000c. A distance of 27 bases separates the germline ends of V and J, which lose 8 bases and 11 bases respectively. The CDR3 contains 15 residues, cysteine and phenylalanine counted. Kept here is only the CDR3 DNA, which spans 45 bases and is read in frame from base 1. The germline V gene (reference sequence) supplies CDR1 SEHNR and CDR2 FQNEAQ.

The paper's findings and limits, for the study overall: Naive subsets generally had larger estimated clonotype richness than memory subsets. Because the study included only a small number of donors, the genetic and exposure-history diversity represented was limited. Rarefaction of sorted-subset datasets indicated incomplete sequencing despite the large sequencing depth. Clonotypes shared by all four sorted-subset donors showed higher generation probabilities than non-shared clonotypes. Based on pairwise subsampling, the degree of clonotype sharing among donors was expected to be affected by sequencing depth. Sharing across a handful of donors was observed for about 4.8% of naive CD4, 3.5% of naive CD8, 2% to 2.5% of memory CD4, and roughly 0.4% of memory CD8 clonotypes. Only blood was sampled, and tissue TCR repertoires likely differ from those in blood.

This receptor chain uses TRBV7-9 and TRBJ1-1; TRBD1 could be the D gene, as 5 bases match. The clonotype comes from a woman aged 25 to 39 in good health. Sequencing was carried out using memory CD8+ T cells sorted from blood. The sample's cell subset or site label, in plain terms: CD45RO+ cells pooled with CCR7-negative TemRA cells. The DNA sequence reads TGTGCCAGCCCTGGGGTTGCGAGTTTGACAGAAGAGGCTTTCTTT. Translated, this gives CASPGVASLTEEAFF. The CDR3 plus the reference TRBV7-9 and TRBJ1-1 genes for the other parts give the full variable domain: DTGVSQNPRHKITKRGQNVTFRCDPISEHNRLYWYRQTLGQGPEFLTYFQNEAQLEKSRLLSDRFSAERPKGSFSTLEIQRTEQGDSAMYLCASPGVASLTEEAFFGQGTRLTVV.